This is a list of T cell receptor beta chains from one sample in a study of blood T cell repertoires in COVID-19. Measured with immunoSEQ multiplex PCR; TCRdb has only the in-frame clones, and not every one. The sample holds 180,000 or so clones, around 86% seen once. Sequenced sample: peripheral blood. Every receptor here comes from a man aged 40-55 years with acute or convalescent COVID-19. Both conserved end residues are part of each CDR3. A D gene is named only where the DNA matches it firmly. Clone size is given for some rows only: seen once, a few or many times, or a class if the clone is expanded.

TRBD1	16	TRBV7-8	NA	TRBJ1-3	CASSLRGPATGNTIYF	TGTGCCAGCAGCTTAAGGGGGCCCGCGACTGGAAACACCATATATTTT
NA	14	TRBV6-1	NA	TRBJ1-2	CASSEGGRAYGYTF	TGTGCCAGCAGTGAAGGTGGCAGGGCCTATGGCTACACCTTC
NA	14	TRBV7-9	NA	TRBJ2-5	CASSPRRSGETQYF	TGTGCCAGCAGCCCCCGCCGAAGCGGAGAGACCCAGTACTTC
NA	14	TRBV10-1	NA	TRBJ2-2	CASSLNIATGELFF	TGCGCCAGCAGTCTAAACATAGCCACCGGGGAGCTGTTTTTT
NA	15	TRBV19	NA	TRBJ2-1	CASSIAGGRFEEQFF	TGTGCCAGTAGTATAGCGGGGGGCAGGTTCGAGGAGCAGTTCTTC
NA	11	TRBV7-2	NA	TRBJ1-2	CASSLTAGYTF	TGTGCCAGCAGCTTGACAGCTGGCTACACCTTC
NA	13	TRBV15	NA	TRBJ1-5	CATSSRGEQPQHF	TGTGCCACCAGCAGCAGGGGAGAGCAGCCCCAGCATTTT
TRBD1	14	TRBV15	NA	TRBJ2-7	CATSSQGARNEQYF	TGTGCCACCAGCAGTCAGGGGGCTAGGAACGAGCAGTACTTC
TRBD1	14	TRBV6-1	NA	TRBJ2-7	CASSETGQGYEQYF	TGTGCCAGCAGTGAAACTGGACAGGGGTACGAGCAGTACTTC
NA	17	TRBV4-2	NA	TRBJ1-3	CASSQEVMGGPGNTIYF	TGTGCCAGCAGCCAAGAAGTAATGGGGGGGCCTGGAAACACCATATATTTT
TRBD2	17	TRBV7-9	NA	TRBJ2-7	CASSLAREGWVDYEQYF	TGTGCCAGCAGCTTAGCAAGGGAGGGCTGGGTAGACTACGAGCAGTACTTC
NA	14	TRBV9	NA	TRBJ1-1	CASSVTPTFAEAFF	TGTGCCAGCAGCGTAACTCCCACCTTCGCTGAAGCTTTCTTT
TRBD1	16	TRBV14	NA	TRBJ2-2	CASSYSSGGSTGELFF	TGTGCCAGCAGCTATTCTTCAGGGGGTTCTACCGGGGAGCTGTTTTTT
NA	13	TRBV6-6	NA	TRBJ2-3	CASKGSGTDTQYF	TGTGCCAGCAAGGGTAGCGGCACAGATACGCAGTATTTT
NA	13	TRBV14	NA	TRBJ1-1	CASSLRGSLEAFF	TGTGCCAGCAGCTTAAGGGGATCTCTTGAAGCTTTCTTT
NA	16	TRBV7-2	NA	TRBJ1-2	CASSSDFTAVNYGYTF	TGTGCCAGCAGCTCGGATTTCACAGCGGTTAACTATGGCTACACCTTC
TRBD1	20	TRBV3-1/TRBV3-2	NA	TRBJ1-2	CASSDQRYSHTGGVRYGYTF	TGTGCCAGCAGCGATCAGCGATACTCCCACACAGGGGGCGTTCGCTATGGCTACACCTTC
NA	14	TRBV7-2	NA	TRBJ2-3	CASSLSQGIDTQYF	TGTGCCAGCAGCTTATCACAGGGAATAGATACGCAGTATTTT
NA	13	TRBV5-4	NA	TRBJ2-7	CASSRTVSYEQYF	TGTGCCAGCAGCAGGACAGTCTCCTACGAGCAGTACTTC
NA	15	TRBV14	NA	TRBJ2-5	CASSGGTVEQETQYF	TGTGCCAGCAGCGGGGGGACAGTAGAACAAGAGACCCAGTACTTC
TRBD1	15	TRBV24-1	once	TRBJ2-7	CATSDSGQGMNEQYF	TGTGCCACCAGTGATTCTGGACAGGGTATGAACGAGCAGTACTTC